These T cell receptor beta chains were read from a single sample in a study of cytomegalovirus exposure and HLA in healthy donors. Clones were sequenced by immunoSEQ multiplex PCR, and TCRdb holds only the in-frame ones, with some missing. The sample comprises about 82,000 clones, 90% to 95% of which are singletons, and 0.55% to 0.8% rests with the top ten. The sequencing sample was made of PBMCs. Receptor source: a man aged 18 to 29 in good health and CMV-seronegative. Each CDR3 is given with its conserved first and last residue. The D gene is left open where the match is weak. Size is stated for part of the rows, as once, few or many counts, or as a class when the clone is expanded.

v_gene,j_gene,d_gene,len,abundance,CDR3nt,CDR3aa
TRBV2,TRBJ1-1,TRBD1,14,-,TGTGCCAGCAGTAGCCCGGACAGGGGCACTGAAGCTTTCTTT,CASSSPDRGTEAFF
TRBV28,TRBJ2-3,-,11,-,TGTGCCAGCAGTCAAACAGATACGCAGTATTTT,CASSQTDTQYF
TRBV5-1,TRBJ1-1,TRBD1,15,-,TGCGCCAGCAGCGGGGGGACAGGGAAGAGGACTGAAGCTTTCTTT,CASSGGTGKRTEAFF
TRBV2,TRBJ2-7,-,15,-,TGTGCCAGCAGGAGCAGGGGATCATTGTCCTACGAGCAGTACTTC,CASRSRGSLSYEQYF
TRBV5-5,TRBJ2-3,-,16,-,TGTGCCAGCAGCTTGTTTTTAGTGGGGGGGCCAGATACGCAGTATTTT,CASSLFLVGGPDTQYF
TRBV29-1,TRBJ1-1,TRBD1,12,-,TGCAGCGTTGAGAAGGGACAGCTGAAAGCTTTCTTT,CSVEKGQLKAFF
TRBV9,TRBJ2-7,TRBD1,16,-,TGTGCCAGCAGCGAGACCGGGACAGGGGGTTCCTACGAGCAGTACTTC,CASSETGTGGSYEQYF
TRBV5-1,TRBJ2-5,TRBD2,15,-,TGCGCCAGCAATCGGGGACTAGCGGGGTGGGAGACCCAGTACTTC,CASNRGLAGWETQYF
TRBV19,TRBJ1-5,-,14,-,TGTGCCAGTAGTATGAGGGGAGGTAGTCAGCCCCAGCATTTT,CASSMRGGSQPQHF
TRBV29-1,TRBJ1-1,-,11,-,TGCAGCGTTGAAAGGGAGGGCCGAGCTTTCTTT,CSVEREGRAFF
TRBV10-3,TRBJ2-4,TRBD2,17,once,TGTGCCATCAGTGTGGGACTAGCGGGAGCGGCCAAAAACATTCAGTACTTC,CAISVGLAGAAKNIQYF
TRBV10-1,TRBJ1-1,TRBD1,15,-,TGCGCCAGCAGTGAGTCAAGGGGGCTGAACACTGAAGCTTTCTTT,CASSESRGLNTEAFF
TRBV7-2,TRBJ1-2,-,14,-,TGTGCCAGCAGCTTAGGGCAGGGCGTTTATGGCTACACCTTC,CASSLGQGVYGYTF
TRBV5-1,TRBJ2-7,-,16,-,TGCGCCAGCACCCCGTGGGCAGGCCCGTTTGGGTACGAGCAGTACTTC,CASTPWAGPFGYEQYF
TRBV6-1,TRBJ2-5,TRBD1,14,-,TGTGCCAGCAGTGACCCGGACAGGCGAGGGACCCAGTACTTC,CASSDPDRRGTQYF
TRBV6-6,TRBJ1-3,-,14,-,TGTGCCAGCAGTCGGGGAGTGGCTGGAAACACCATATATTTT,CASSRGVAGNTIYF
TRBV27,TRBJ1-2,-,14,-,TGTGCCAGCTCGGAGGAGGGTATAGGCTATGGCTACACCTTC,CASSEEGIGYGYTF
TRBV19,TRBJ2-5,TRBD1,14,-,TGTGCCAGTAGTCCGGACAGGGCGGCAGAGACCCAGTACTTC,CASSPDRAAETQYF
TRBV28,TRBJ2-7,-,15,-,TGTGCCAGCACCGCTGAGACTGGACTAACCTACGAGCAGTACTTC,CASTAETGLTYEQYF
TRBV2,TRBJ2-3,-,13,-,TGTGCCAGCAACATCCTGAGCACAGATACGCAGTATTTT,CASNILSTDTQYF
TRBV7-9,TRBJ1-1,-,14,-,TGTGCCAGCAGCTTAGTAGGGGTTTTCCCTGAAGCTTTCTTT,CASSLVGVFPEAFF
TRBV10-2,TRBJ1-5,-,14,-,TGCGCCAGCACCCCGGACGGACAGTATCAGCCCCAGCATTTT,CASTPDGQYQPQHF
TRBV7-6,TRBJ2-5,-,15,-,TGTGCCAGCAGCTTAATGGCACAGGGACAAGAGACCCAGTACTTC,CASSLMAQGQETQYF
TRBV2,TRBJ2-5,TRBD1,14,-,TGTGCCAGCAGACCAGACAGGGGGCGGGAGACCCAGTACTTC,CASRPDRGRETQYF
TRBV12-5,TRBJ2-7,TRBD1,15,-,TGTGCTAGTGGTTTGCTTGGGACAGGAGCCTACGAGCAGTACTTC,CASGLLGTGAYEQYF
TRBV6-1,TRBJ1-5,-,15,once,TGTGCCAGCAGTGATTGGGGATCAGGGAATCAGCCCCAGCATTTT,CASSDWGSGNQPQHF
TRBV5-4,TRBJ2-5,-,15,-,TGTGCCAGCAGCTTGGGATCAGGGGCCCCATCTCCCCAGTACTTC,CASSLGSGAPSPQYF
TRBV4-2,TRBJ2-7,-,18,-,TGTGCCAGCAGCCAAGAACAGGGCCCTGGGACACTCTTTAACGAGCAGTACTTC,CASSQEQGPGTLFNEQYF
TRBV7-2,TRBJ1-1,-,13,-,TGTGCCAGCAGCTTAGGTTCGGGGACTGAAGCTTTCTTT,CASSLGSGTEAFF
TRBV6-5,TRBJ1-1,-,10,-,TGTGCCAGCAGTGGGGCGGTAACTTTCTTT,CASSGAVTFF
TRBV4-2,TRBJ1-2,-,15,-,TGTGCCAGCAGCCAAGATCGGACAAGGGCTTATGGCTACACCTTC,CASSQDRTRAYGYTF
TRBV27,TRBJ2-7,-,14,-,TGTGCCAGCAGTAACATAGGGGGCTCCTACGAGCAGTACTTC,CASSNIGGSYEQYF
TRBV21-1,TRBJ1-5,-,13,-,TGTGCCAGCCCGGGACAGGCCGACCAGCCCCAGCATTTT,CASPGQADQPQHF
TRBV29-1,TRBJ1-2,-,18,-,TGCAGCGTCGGAGGGGCCCTTGGGGCTACCGGGAGCCACTATGGCTACACCTTC,CSVGGALGATGSHYGYTF
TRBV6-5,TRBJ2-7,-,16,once,TGTGCCAGCAGTTACCAATCCCGGGCTAGCGTCTACGAGCAGTACTTC,CASSYQSRASVYEQYF
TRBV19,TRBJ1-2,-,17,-,TGTGCCAGTAGTACCCAATCCGGGACATACACTAACTATGGCTACACCTTC,CASSTQSGTYTNYGYTF
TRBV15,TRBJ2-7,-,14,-,TGTGCCACCAGCAGAGACACAGATTCCTACGAGCAGTACTTC,CATSRDTDSYEQYF
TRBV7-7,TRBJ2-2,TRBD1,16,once,TGTGCTAGCAGCTTAGTCGTGGGACAGGGGACCGGGGAGCTGTTTTTT,CASSLVVGQGTGELFF
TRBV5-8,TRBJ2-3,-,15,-,TGTGCCAGCAGCTTGGGAGACAGTAGCACAGATACGCAGTATTTT,CASSLGDSSTDTQYF
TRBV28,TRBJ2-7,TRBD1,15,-,TGTGCCAGCAGTTCATCCGGGACAGGGTATCTGGAGCAGTACTTC,CASSSSGTGYLEQYF
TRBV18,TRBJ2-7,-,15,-,TGTGCCAGCTCACCACCGGAGCGAGCTACCTACGAGCAGTACTTC,CASSPPERATYEQYF
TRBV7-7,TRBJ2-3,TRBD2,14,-,TGTGCTAGCAGCTTAGCGGGAGCGGCAGATACGCAGTATTTT,CASSLAGAADTQYF
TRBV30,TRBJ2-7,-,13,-,TGTGCCTGGAATAAGGGGCTTACGTACGAGCAGTACTTC,CAWNKGLTYEQYF
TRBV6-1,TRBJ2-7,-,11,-,TGTGCCACCATCCTAACACAGAGCCAATACTTC,CATILTQSQYF
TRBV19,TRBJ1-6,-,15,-,TGTGCCAGTAGTCCTACACAGGGATGGAATTCACCCCTCCACTTT,CASSPTQGWNSPLHF
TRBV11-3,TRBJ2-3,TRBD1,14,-,TGTGCCAGCAGCTGGGACAGTTACACAGATACGCAGTATTTT,CASSWDSYTDTQYF
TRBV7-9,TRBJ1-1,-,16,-,TGTGCCAGCACCACATGGAGGGGATACTTGAACACTGAAGCTTTCTTT,CASTTWRGYLNTEAFF
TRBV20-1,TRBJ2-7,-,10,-,TGCAGTGCTTTACAGGACGAGCAGTACTTC,CSALQDEQYF
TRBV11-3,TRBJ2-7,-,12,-,TGTGCCAGCAGCCGCGGAGTCGGGGAGCAGTACTTC,CASSRGVGEQYF
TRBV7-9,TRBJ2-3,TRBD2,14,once,TGTGCCAGCAGCTTTAGCGGGCTTAAGGATACGCAGTATTTT,CASSFSGLKDTQYF
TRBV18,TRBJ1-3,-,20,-,TGTGCCAGCTCACCACTACCTACAGCTGGGGGCAGCACGCCGGGAAACACCATATATTTT,CASSPLPTAGGSTPGNTIYF
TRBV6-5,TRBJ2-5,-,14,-,TGTGCCAGCACCGACCGACAGGTCCAAGAGACCCAGTACTTC,CASTDRQVQETQYF
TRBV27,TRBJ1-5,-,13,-,TGTGCCAGCAGCCTCACTCAGGGTTGGCCCCAGCATTTT,CASSLTQGWPQHF
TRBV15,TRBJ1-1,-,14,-,TGTGCCACCAGCAGCGAGCCCGGGGTCCCCGAAGCTTTCTTT,CATSSEPGVPEAFF